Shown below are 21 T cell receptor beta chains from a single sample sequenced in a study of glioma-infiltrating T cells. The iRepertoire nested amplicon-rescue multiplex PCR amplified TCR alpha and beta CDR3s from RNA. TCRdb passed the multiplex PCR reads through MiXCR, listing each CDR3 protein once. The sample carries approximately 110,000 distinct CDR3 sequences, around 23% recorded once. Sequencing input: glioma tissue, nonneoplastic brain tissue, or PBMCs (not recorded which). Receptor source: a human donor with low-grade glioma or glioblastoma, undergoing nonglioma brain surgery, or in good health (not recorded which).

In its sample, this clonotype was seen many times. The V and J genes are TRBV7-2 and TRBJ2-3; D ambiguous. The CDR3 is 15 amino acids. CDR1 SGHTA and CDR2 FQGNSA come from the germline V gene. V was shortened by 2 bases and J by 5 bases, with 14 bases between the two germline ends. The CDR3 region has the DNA TGTGCCAGCAGCTTATCCTCCAACCGACAAGATACGCAGTATTTT. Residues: CASSLSSNRQDTQYF.

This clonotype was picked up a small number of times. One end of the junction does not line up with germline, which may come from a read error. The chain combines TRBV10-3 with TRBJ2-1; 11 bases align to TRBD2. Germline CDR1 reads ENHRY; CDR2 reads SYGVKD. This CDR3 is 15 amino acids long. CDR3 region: CTISKTSGDYNEQFF. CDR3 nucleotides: TGTACCATCAGTAAGACTAGCGGGGACTACAATGAGCAGTTCTTC.

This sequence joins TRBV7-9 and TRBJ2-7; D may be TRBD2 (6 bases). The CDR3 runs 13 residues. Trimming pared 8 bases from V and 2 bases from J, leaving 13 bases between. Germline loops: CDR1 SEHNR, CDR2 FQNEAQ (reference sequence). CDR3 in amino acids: CASRPSGAYEQYF. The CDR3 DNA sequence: TGTGCCAGCCGCCCGTCGGGGGCCTACGAGCAGTACTTC.

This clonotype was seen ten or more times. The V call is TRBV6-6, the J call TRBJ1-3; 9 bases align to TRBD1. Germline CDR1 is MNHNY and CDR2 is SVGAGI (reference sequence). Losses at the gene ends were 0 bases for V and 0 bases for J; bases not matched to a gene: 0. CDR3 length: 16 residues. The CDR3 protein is CASSYSGQGSGNTIYF. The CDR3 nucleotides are TGTGCCAGCAGTTACTCGGGACAGGGCTCTGGAAACACCATATATTTT.

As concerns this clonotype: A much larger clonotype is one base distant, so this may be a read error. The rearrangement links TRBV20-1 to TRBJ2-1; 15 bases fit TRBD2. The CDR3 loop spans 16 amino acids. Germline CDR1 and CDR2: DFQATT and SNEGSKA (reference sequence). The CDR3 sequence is CSAIWTSGRVGNEKFF. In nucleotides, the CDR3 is TGCAGTGCAATTTGGACTAGCGGGAGGGTTGGCAATGAGAAGTTCTTC.

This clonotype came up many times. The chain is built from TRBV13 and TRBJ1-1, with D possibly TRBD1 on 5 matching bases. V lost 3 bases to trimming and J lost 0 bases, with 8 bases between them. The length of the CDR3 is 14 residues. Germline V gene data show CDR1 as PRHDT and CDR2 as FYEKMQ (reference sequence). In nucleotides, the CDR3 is TGTGCCAGCAGCTTCACAGGATTGAACACTGAAGCTTTCTTT. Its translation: CASSFTGLNTEAFF.

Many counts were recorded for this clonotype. The CDR3 is CASTGEAQHF. The CDR3 DNA reads as TGTGCCAGTACTGGGGAAGCCCAGCATTTT. The chain recombines TRBV19 with TRBJ1-5; no reliable D call. From germline, CDR1 is LNHDA and CDR2 SQIVND (reference sequence). The CDR3 contains 10 residues. Trimming shortened V by 7 bases and J by 11 bases, and 9 bases separated the two germline ends.

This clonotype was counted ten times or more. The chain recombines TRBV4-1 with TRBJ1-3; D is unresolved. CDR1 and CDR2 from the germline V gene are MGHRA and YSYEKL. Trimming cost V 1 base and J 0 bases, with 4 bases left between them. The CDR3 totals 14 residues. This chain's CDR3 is CASSQAYSGNTIYF. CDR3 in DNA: TGCGCCAGCAGCCAAGCCTACTCTGGAAACACCATATATTTT.

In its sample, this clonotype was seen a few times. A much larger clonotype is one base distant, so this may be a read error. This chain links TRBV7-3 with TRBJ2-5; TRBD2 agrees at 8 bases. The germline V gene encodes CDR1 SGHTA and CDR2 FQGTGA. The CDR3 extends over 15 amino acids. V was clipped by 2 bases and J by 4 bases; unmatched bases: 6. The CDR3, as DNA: TGTGCCAGCAGCTTACGGGGGGGTAGCGGAGAGACCCAGTACTTC. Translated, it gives CASSLRGGSGETQYF. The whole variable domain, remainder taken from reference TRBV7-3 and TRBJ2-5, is GAGVSQTPSNKVTEKGKYVELRCDPISGHTALYWYRQSLGQGPEFLIYFQGTGAADDSGLPNDRFFAVRPEGSVSTLKIQRTERGDSAVYLCASSLRGGSGETQYFGPGTRLLVL.

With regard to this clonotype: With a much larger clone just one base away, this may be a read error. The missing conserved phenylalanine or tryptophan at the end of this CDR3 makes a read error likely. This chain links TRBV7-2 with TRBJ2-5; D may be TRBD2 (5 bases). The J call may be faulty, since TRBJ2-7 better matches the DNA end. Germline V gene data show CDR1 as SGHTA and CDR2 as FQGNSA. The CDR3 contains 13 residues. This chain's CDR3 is CASSLEAGYEQYL. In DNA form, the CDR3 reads TGTGCCAGCAGCCTAGAGGCGGGCTACGAGCAGTACCTC.

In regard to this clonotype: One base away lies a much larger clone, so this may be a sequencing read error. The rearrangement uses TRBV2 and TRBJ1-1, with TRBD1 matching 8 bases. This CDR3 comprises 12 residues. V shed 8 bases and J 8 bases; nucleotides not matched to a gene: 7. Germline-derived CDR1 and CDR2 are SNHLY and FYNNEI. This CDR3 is CASGYTGGEAFF. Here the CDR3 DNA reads TGTGCCAGCGGGTATACAGGGGGGGAAGCTTTCTTT.

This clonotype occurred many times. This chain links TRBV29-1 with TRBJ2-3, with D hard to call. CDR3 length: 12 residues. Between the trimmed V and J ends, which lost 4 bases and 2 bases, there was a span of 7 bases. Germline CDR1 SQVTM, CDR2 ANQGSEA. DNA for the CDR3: TGCAGCGTTGCGGAGATCACAGATACGCAGTATTTT. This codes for CSVAEITDTQYF.

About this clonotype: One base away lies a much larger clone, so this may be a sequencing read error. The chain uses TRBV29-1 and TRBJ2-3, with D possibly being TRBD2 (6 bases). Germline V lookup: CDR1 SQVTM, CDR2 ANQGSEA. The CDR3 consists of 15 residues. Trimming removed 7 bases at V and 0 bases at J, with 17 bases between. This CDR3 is CSESFGRRSTDTQYF. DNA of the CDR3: TGCAGCGAATCGTTTGGGAGGCGAAGCACAGATACGCAGTATTTT.

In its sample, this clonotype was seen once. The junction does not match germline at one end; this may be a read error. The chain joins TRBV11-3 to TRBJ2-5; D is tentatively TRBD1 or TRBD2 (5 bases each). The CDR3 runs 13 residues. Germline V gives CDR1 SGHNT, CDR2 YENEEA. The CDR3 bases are TGTGCCAGCAGCTTAGACTTGGGGGAGACCCGGTACTTC. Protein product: CASSLDLGETRYF.

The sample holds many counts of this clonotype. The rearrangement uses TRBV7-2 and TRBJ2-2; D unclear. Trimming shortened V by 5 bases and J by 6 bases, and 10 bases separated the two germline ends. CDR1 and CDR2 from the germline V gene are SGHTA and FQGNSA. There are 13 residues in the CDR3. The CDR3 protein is CASSPEWAGELFF. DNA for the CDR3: TGTGCCAGCAGCCCTGAGTGGGCCGGGGAGCTGTTTTTT.

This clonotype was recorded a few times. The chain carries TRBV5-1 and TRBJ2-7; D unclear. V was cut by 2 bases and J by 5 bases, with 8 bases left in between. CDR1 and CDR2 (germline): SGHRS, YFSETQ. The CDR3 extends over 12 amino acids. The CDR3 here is CASSLDIDEQYF. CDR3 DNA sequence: TGCGCCAGCAGCTTAGATATAGACGAGCAGTACTTC.

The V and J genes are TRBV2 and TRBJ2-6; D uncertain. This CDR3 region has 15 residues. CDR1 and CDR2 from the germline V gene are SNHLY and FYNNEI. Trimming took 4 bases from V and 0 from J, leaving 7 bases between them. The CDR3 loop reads CASSAHNSGANVLTF. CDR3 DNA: TGTGCCAGCAGTGCACATAACTCTGGGGCCAACGTCCTGACTTTC.

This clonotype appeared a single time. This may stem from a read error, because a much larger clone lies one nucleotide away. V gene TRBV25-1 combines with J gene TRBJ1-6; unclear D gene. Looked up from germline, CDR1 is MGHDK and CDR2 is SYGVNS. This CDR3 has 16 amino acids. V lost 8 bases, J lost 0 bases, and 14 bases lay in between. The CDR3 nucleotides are TGTGCCAGCGGGGATACCGGTAGCTCCTATAATTCACCCCTCCACTTT. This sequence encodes CASGDTGSSYNSPLHF.

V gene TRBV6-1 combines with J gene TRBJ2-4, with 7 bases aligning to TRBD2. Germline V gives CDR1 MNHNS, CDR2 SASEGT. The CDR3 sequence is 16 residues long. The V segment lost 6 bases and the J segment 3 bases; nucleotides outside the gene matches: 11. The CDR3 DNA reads TGTGCCAGCAGGGAGATTAGAGGGAGGGGCAAAAACATTCAGTACTTC. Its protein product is CASREIRGRGKNIQYF.

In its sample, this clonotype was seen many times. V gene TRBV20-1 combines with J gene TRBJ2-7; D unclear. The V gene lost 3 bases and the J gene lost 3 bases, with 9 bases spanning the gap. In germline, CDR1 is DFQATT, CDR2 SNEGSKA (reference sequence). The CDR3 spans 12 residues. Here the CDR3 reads CSASPPNYEQYF. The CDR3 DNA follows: TGCAGTGCTAGCCCTCCAAACTACGAGCAGTACTTC.

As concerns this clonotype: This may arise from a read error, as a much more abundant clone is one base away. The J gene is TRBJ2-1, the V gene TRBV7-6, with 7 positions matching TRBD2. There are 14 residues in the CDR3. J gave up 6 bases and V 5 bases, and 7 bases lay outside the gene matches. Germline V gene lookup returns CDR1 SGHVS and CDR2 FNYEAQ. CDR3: CASSTRAGVNEQFF. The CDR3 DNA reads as TGTGCCAGCAGCACCAGGGCGGGAGTCAATGAGCAGTTCTTC.